This T cell receptor (beta chain) was sequenced during a study of a mutant IDH1 vaccine in newly diagnosed glioma. Study-wide context: Receipt of radiotherapy, temozolomide, or both preceded the study, and most received both.

The CDR3 loop spans 14 amino acids. The V gene's germline CDR1 is LGHNA and CDR2 YNFKEQ. V shed 4 bases and J 8 bases; nucleotides not matched to a gene: 4. Overall study findings and caveats: There seemed to be no relation between pseudoprogression and changes in top peripheral T cell clonotypes.

The time point: baseline, week 1 (first vaccination visit). Treatment here: pre-vaccination baseline after standard-of-care therapy. Clones were sequenced by immunoSEQ multiplex PCR, and TCRdb holds only the in-frame ones, with some missing. The table includes roughly 51,000 clones, roughly 89% detected once. For this clone: Its antigen is not identified.

The gene calls are TRBV4-2 and TRBJ1-4; 10 bases are shared with TRBD1. The sample here was PBMCs, taken from a glioma patient treated with radiotherapy, temozolomide or both. This TCR derives from a man aged 35 to 55 with glioma. In DNA, the CDR3 is TGTGCCAGCAGCCCGGGACAGGGGAGAGAAAAACTGTTTTTT. It translates to CASSPGQGREKLFF.